This T cell receptor beta chain stems from a study of regulatory T cells in long-lasting Graves disease. Study outcomes and limitations: Persistent Graves' disease cases displayed lower TCR diversity than newly diagnosed ones.

TCR beta libraries were built with iRepertoire HTBI primers and Arm-PCR of CDR3 regions. From the multiplex PCR reads, TCRdb called clonotypes with MiXCR, one entry per CDR3 protein. The table lists some 300,000 distinct CDR3 sequences, around a fifth of them singletons. The CDR3 covers 16 residues. Germline-derived CDR1 and CDR2 are SGHAT and FQNNGV. The V and J ends lost 7 bases and 6 bases, in that order; junction bases with no gene match: 17. This clonotype was seen at least ten times. What it binds is not known. Time point here: persistent/refractory GD, antithyroid drugs over 5 years with positive TRAb. With RNA extracted from PBMCs as input, the TCR library was made.

The clonotype originates from a female donor with Graves disease. This chain joins TRBV11-2 and TRBJ2-7; 8 bases are a match to TRBD1. Material: peripheral blood mononuclear cells (PBMCs), obtained when the disease was refractory, from a patient treated with antithyroid drugs. CDR3 amino acids: CASTEGRGRGPSEQYF. CDR3 DNA: TGTGCCAGCACCGAAGGAAGGGGCAGGGGGCCTAGCGAGCAGTACTTC.